The 10 T cell receptor beta chains below all came from one sample that was sequenced in a study of CD8+ T cells in alopecia areata. In each case, RNA was isolated and then reverse transcribed into cDNA as the sequencing template. The repertoire was sequenced with immunoSEQ multiplex PCR; TCRdb's copy has only in-frame clones and lacks some. The sample consists of 110,000 or so clones, around three fifths of them appearing once. Treatment reported: oral pan-JAK inhibitor, 5-10 mg twice daily. The source was CD4+ T cells sorted from blood, collected at week 24, from a patient treated with tofacitinib. These receptors were obtained from a human donor with alopecia areata.

The rearrangement joins TRBV7-9 to TRBJ2-3; 8 bases align to TRBD2. The germline V gene has CDR1 SEHNR and CDR2 FQNEAQ (reference sequence). The CDR3 sequence is 15 residues long. Trimming at V came to 3 bases and at J to 2 bases, leaving 4 bases not matched to a gene. In DNA form, the CDR3 reads TGTGCCAGCAGCTTTGGTAGCGGGGACACAGATACGCAGTATTTT. Its protein product is CASSFGSGDTDTQYF.

In the case of this clone: This specimen includes other DNA sequences encoding the same CDR3. This chain uses TRBV5-1 with TRBJ1-1; no reliable D call. V was cut by 2 bases and J by 0 bases, with 5 bases left in between. Germline V lookup: CDR1 SGHRS, CDR2 YFSETQ. The CDR3 runs 13 residues. Here the CDR3 reads CASSLGMNTEAFF. The CDR3 DNA is TGCGCCAGCAGCTTAGGGATGAACACTGAAGCTTTCTTT.

The V and J genes are TRBV9 and TRBJ2-3, with D unclear. The V end was cut by 2 bases, the J end by 5 bases, with 6 bases between. Germline values: CDR1 SGDLS, CDR2 YYNGEE. CDR3 size: 12 residues. The CDR3 DNA follows: TGTGCCAGCAGCGTGGACCAAGATACGCAGTATTTT. It is translated as CASSVDQDTQYF.

The chain links TRBV5-6 to TRBJ2-3, with 12 bases fitting TRBD2. Germline V gene data show CDR1 as SGHDT and CDR2 as YYEEEE. V was pared by 0 bases and J by 4 bases, with 0 bases of the junction left unmatched. CDR3 length: 15 residues. The DNA for the CDR3 is TGTGCCAGCAGCTTGGCTAGCGGGGGGGCAGATACGCAGTATTTT. Residues: CASSLASGGADTQYF.

This clone was counted a few times. The J gene is TRBJ2-7, the V gene TRBV10-3; 8 bases fit TRBD1. V dropped 3 bases and J dropped 7; count of bases not matched to a gene: 5. The CDR3 loop spans 13 amino acids. CDR1 and CDR2 from the germline V gene are ENHRY and SYGVKD. In nucleotides, the CDR3 is TGTGCCATCAGTGACAGGGGGCACAGGGAGCAGTACTTC. Its translation: CAISDRGHREQYF.

To note about this clone: One end of the junction fails to match germline, which may point to a read error. In nucleotides, the CDR3 is TGTGCTAGCAGCCGTACTACCGACAGATACAATGAGCAGTTCTTC. This translates into CASSRTTDRYNEQFF. This chain links TRBV7-7 with TRBJ2-1, with D maybe TRBD1 (5 bases). CDR1 is SSHAT, CDR2 FNYEAQ, per germline (reference sequence). The CDR3 is made up of 15 amino acids. Full variable domain (missing parts from reference TRBV7-7 and TRBJ2-1): GAGVSQSPRYKVTKRGQDVTLRCDPISSHATLYWYQQALGQGPEFLTYFNYEAQPDKSGLPSDRFSAERPEGSISTLTIQRTEQRDSAMYRCASSRTTDRYNEQFFGPGTRLTVL.

The table lists this clone with a few counts. For the CDR3, the DNA is TGTGCCAGCAGCTTACCGCTAGGGGGCACTGAAGCTTTCTTT. Residues: CASSLPLGGTEAFF. This chain connects TRBV7-9 to TRBJ1-1, with a weak D call TRBD1 (6 bases). The V gene lost 2 bases and the J gene lost 4 bases, with 11 bases spanning the gap. The CDR3 runs to 14 residues. Germline values: CDR1 SEHNR, CDR2 FQNEAQ (reference sequence).

This clone showed up just a few times. The chain employs TRBV5-8 and TRBJ2-3, with TRBD2 matching 7 bases. The CDR3 loop spans 16 amino acids. The germline V gene has CDR1 SGHTS and CDR2 YDEGEE. Trimming removed 3 bases from V and 1 base from J; junction bases left unmatched: 8. CDR3 sequence: CASSSGGSSGTDTQYF. Written as DNA, the CDR3 is TGTGCCAGCAGCTCGGGGGGTTCTTCAGGCACAGATACGCAGTATTTT.

The chain is built from TRBV7-2 and TRBJ1-2; D not certain. This CDR3 is 14 amino acids long. Germline CDR1 is SGHTA and CDR2 is FQGNSA. V lost 2 bases and J lost 0, with 7 bases in between. As DNA, the CDR3 is TGTGCCAGCAGCTTACAGATTACTAACTATGGCTACACCTTC. It yields the protein CASSLQITNYGYTF.

The chain uses TRBV7-2 and TRBJ1-1; D is ambiguous. V was clipped by 5 bases and J by 0 bases, with 10 bases between them. The CDR3 sequence is 14 residues long. Per the germline V gene, CDR1 is SGHTA and CDR2 is FQGNSA. This CDR3 is CASSPWGMNTEAFF. The CDR3 DNA reads as TGTGCCAGCAGCCCTTGGGGTATGAACACTGAAGCTTTCTTT.